This entry features one T cell receptor beta chain sequence. Its matching antigen is unknown. Every sample yielded at least 6.5 million isolated PBMCs. Primers used in a second PCR of about 7 to 12 cycles were a sample-barcoded 5' primer and a J-beta primer mix. No fewer than 2.5 million CDR3-containing paired-end reads came from each sample. TCRdb re-called the 5' RACE reads through MiXCR, storing one row per CDR3 protein. Among roughly 860,000 distinct CDR3 sequences listed, around 62% were seen once. The sample comes from a study of blood T cells in healthy people across ages. Trimming pared 2 bases from V and 16 bases from J, leaving 14 bases between. CDR1 SNHLY and CDR2 FYNNEI come from the germline V gene. The CDR3 runs 12 residues. Findings of the study overall: There were more naive CD4+ cells and higher diversity in long-lived donors than in aged donors. Possibly confounding the expanded clonotype changes was the fact that donor CMV status was unknown.

Material for sequencing was blood. This clonotype was sampled from a man aged 30 to 39 in good health. The V and J genes are TRBV2 and TRBJ1-4; D perhaps matches TRBD1 (5 bases). The CDR3 loop reads CASSEHGVGAFF. The CDR3 nucleotides read TGTGCCAGCAGTGAACACGGGGTTGGGGCGTTTTTT.